These 32 T cell receptor beta chains share one sample of origin, sequenced in a study of OX40 agonist ivuxolimab in advanced cancers. Profiling relied on immunoSEQ multiplex PCR, and the TCRdb table lists in-frame clones only, not all of them. The data show 70,000 to 85,000 clones, with around 85% seen just once and 1.5% to 2% held by the top ten. The material sequenced was CD4+ or CD8+ T cells sorted from blood, taken in a trial of the OX40 agonist ivuxolimab. Every receptor here comes from an adult with an advanced solid tumor such as melanoma, head and neck, liver or kidney cancer.

This clone was seen more than once but under ten times. J is TRBJ2-2 and V is TRBV5-5; 8 bases match TRBD2. The V segment lost 4 bases and the J segment 7 bases; nucleotides outside the gene matches: 6. Germline V gene sequence: CDR1 SGHKS, CDR2 YYEKEE (reference sequence). CDR3 size: 14 residues. Written as DNA, the CDR3 is TGTGCCAGCAGCCTGGGACTAGTAAACGGGGAGCTGTTTTTT. It yields the protein CASSLGLVNGELFF.

The rearrangement uses TRBV4-2 and TRBJ2-3; 13 positions agree with TRBD2. J gave up 12 bases and V 0 bases, and 9 bases lay outside the gene matches. The CDR3 contains 16 residues. CDR1 is LGHNA and CDR2 is YNFKEQ in the germline V gene. CDR3 protein: CASSQDDLGLAGSQYF. CDR3 in DNA: TGTGCCAGCAGCCAAGACGATCTGGGACTAGCGGGGTCCCAGTATTTT.

The chain combines TRBV5-5 with TRBJ1-2; TRBD1 matches 9 bases. V gave up 5 bases and J gave up 4 bases; unmatched junction bases: 6. Germline V gives CDR1 SGHKS, CDR2 YYEKEE (reference sequence). CDR3 length: 14 amino acids. CDR3 protein: CASSRDRDTYGYTF. CDR3 in DNA: TGTGCCAGCAGTAGGGACAGGGATACCTATGGCTACACCTTC.

The rearrangement joins TRBV19 to TRBJ1-5; no reliable D call. This CDR3 has 14 amino acids. Trimming left V 1 base short and J 1 base short, with 5 bases between. The germline V gene encodes CDR1 LNHDA and CDR2 SQIVND (reference sequence). The CDR3: CASSIVGSNQPQHF. In DNA, the CDR3 is TGTGCCAGTAGTATAGTGGGAAGCAATCAGCCCCAGCATTTT.

The chain links TRBV11-2 to TRBJ2-5; no clear D gene. CDR1 and CDR2 from the germline V gene are SGHAT and FQNNGV. The V end lost 5 bases, the J end lost 1 base, and 11 bases lay between the germline ends. The CDR3 is made up of 14 amino acids. The DNA of the CDR3 is TGTGCCAGCAGCGCTAGTCGGGTCCAAGAGACCCAGTACTTC. Translated: CASSASRVQETQYF.

This sequence joins TRBV7-8 and TRBJ2-7; no definite D call. CDR3 length: 14 amino acids. Germline V gene lookup returns CDR1 SGHVS and CDR2 FQNEAQ. Trimming took 5 bases from V and 4 from J, leaving 15 bases between them. The CDR3 protein is CASSREFTIYEQYF. CDR3 DNA: TGTGCCAGCAGCCGAGAATTTACTATTTACGAGCAGTACTTC.

V and J are TRBV18 and TRBJ1-5; D gene ambiguous. V lost 0 bases, J lost 6 bases, and 6 bases lay in between. The CDR3 totals 13 residues. Per the germline V gene, CDR1 is KGHSH and CDR2 is LQKENI. CDR3 protein: CASSPPGGQPQHF. As DNA, the CDR3 is TGTGCCAGCTCACCACCGGGAGGTCAGCCCCAGCATTTT.

The chain joins TRBV21-1 to TRBJ1-1; the DNA was not compared with TRBD1, the D call given in the table. TRBV21-1 is designated a pseudogene. The CDR3 covers 17 residues. The CDR3 loop reads CASSKKGTGPMNTEAFF. The DNA for the CDR3 is TGTGCCAGCAGTAAAAAAGGGACAGGGCCCATGAACACTGAAGCTTTCTTT.

This clone was counted once. The rearrangement uses TRBV18 and TRBJ2-7; TRBD1 or TRBD2 may be the D gene (5 bases each). CDR3 length: 15 amino acids. V lost 2 bases and J 1 base, leaving 12 bases between the germline ends. Germline V gene lookup returns CDR1 KGHSH and CDR2 LQKENI. The CDR3 DNA sequence: TGTGCCAGCTCACCAGCCGGGACGGAATCCTACGAGCAGTACTTC. This sequence encodes CASSPAGTESYEQYF.

The chain has TRBV2 and TRBJ2-1, with TRBD2 matching 8 bases. The CDR3 spans 13 residues. V gave up 6 bases and J gave up 8 bases; unmatched junction bases: 6. Looked up from germline, CDR1 is SNHLY and CDR2 is FYNNEI. The CDR3 coding sequence is TGTGCCAGCAGGGGTAGCGGGAACTATGAGCAGTTCTTC. Amino acid sequence: CASRGSGNYEQFF. The full variable domain, in which reference TRBV2 and TRBJ2-1 provide the parts outside the CDR3, is EPEVTQTPSHQVTQMGQEVILRCVPISNHLYFYWYRQILGQKVEFLVSFYNNEISEKSEIFDDQFSVERPDGSNFTLKIRSTKLEDSAMYFCASRGSGNYEQFFGPGTRLTVL.

The chain is built from TRBV28 and TRBJ1-5; D is possibly TRBD1 (6 bases). The V and J ends lost 7 bases and 7 bases respectively, with 14 bases between them. The V gene's germline CDR1 is MDHEN and CDR2 SYDVKM. This CDR3 has 13 residues. CDR3 sequence (DNA): TGTGCCAGCACCCCGGGGGCAGTCCAGCCCCAGCATTTT. Its translation: CASTPGAVQPQHF.

Written as DNA, the CDR3 is TGTGCCAGCAGTCCTCGTCCCGGGACAGGGAGGGGGGAGACCCAGTACTTC. Protein sequence: CASSPRPGTGRGETQYF. This chain connects TRBV2 to TRBJ2-5; 9 bases fit TRBD1. The CDR3 runs 17 residues. Trimming removed 5 bases from V and 5 bases from J; junction bases left unmatched: 15. Germline loops: CDR1 SNHLY, CDR2 FYNNEI.

The gene calls are TRBV25-1 and TRBJ1-4; D call uncertain. Germline CDR1 and CDR2: MGHDK and SYGVNS. This CDR3 contains 12 residues. V lost 4 bases to trimming and J lost 3 bases, with 3 bases between them. The CDR3 nucleotides are TGTGCCAGCAGTGTGTCTAATGAAAAACTGTTTTTT. Encoded protein: CASSVSNEKLFF.

This rearrangement joins TRBV6-6 to TRBJ1-1, with D hard to call. Looked up from germline, CDR1 is MNHNY and CDR2 is SVGAGI (reference sequence). CDR3 length: 13 residues. V was shortened by 5 bases and J by 7 bases, with 14 bases between the two germline ends. The chain's CDR3 is CASSLQNWYEAFF. CDR3 coding DNA: TGTGCCAGCAGTCTACAAAATTGGTATGAAGCTTTCTTT.

The chain joins TRBV28 to TRBJ1-3; the D is unclear. CDR3 length: 14 amino acids. V was clipped by 5 bases and J by 4 bases, with 12 bases between them. CDR1 is MDHEN and CDR2 is SYDVKM in the germline V gene. In DNA, the CDR3 is TGTGCCAGCAGTGCCTTGGGGTCGGGAAACACCATATATTTT. Amino acids: CASSALGSGNTIYF.

This clone was detected only a few times. The rearrangement links TRBV29-1 to TRBJ1-1, with D possibly TRBD1 on 6 matching bases. The CDR3 is 14 residues long. V was pared by 4 bases and J by 0 bases, with 12 bases between. Per germline, CDR1 SQVTM and CDR2 ANQGSEA. CDR3 loop: CSVADRRMNTEAFF. The CDR3 DNA follows: TGCAGCGTTGCCGACAGGCGGATGAACACTGAAGCTTTCTTT.

The V call is TRBV5-6, the J call TRBJ2-7; D is perhaps TRBD1 (6 bases). CDR1 is SGHDT and CDR2 is YYEEEE in the germline V gene. The ends were cut back, 1 base at V and 2 bases at J, with 10 bases in the middle. This CDR3 region has 14 residues. The CDR3 loop reads CASSLLGQTYEQYF. CDR3 nucleotides: TGTGCCAGCAGCTTGCTCGGACAGACCTACGAGCAGTACTTC.

The V and J genes are TRBV4-3 and TRBJ2-3; D is unclear. This CDR3 contains 19 residues. CDR1 and CDR2 (germline): LGHNA, YSLEER. Trimming pared 0 bases from V and 2 bases from J, leaving 21 bases between. CDR3: CASSQDHYRAAASTDTQYF. The CDR3 region has the DNA TGCGCCAGCAGCCAAGATCATTATAGGGCCGCGGCCTCCACAGATACGCAGTATTTT.

A single count supports this clone. For the CDR3, the DNA is TGTGCCAGCAGTTTGGTCGGGACTAGCCAACTTCGGGAGCAGTTCTTC. It codes for CASSLVGTSQLREQFF. The V and J genes are TRBV28 and TRBJ2-1, with TRBD2 matching over 9 bases. This CDR3 has 16 residues. V lost 3 bases, J lost 10 bases, and 13 bases stayed unmatched. The germline gives CDR1 MDHEN, CDR2 SYDVKM.

The chain links TRBV6-6 to TRBJ2-7, with 7 bases aligning to TRBD1. The CDR3 loop spans 13 amino acids. The junction had 3 bases not matched to a gene; V was cut back by 6 bases and J by 1 base. CDR1 MNHNY and CDR2 SVGAGI come from the germline V gene (reference sequence). CDR3 sequence: CASSRQGSYEQYF. CDR3 coding DNA: TGTGCCAGCAGCCGACAGGGTTCCTACGAGCAGTACTTC.

The J gene is TRBJ2-2, the V gene TRBV14, with D tentatively TRBD2 (5 bases). CDR3 length: 14 residues. Per the germline V gene, CDR1 is SGHDN and CDR2 is FVKESK. V gave up 8 bases and J gave up 4 bases, with 14 bases separating them. The CDR3 DNA follows: TGTGCCAGCTCCCGGGATCTGGGCACCGGGGAGCTGTTTTTT. Translation: CASSRDLGTGELFF.

The chain has TRBV28 and TRBJ2-5, with D possibly matching TRBD1 (6 bases). With 7 bases removed from V and 1 base from J, the gap between germline ends came to 16 bases. The CDR3 loop spans 15 amino acids. Germline V gene data show CDR1 as MDHEN and CDR2 as SYDVKM. The CDR3 loop reads CASTKGTTFQETQYF. In DNA, the CDR3 is TGTGCCAGCACCAAAGGGACAACCTTCCAAGAGACCCAGTACTTC.

This chain links TRBV7-8 with TRBJ1-1; D call uncertain. Trimming pared 5 bases from V and 10 bases from J, leaving 11 bases between. The CDR3 covers 11 residues. The germline CDR1 and CDR2 sequences are SGHVS and FQNEAQ. The chain's CDR3 is CASSRGPPAFF. For the CDR3, the DNA is TGTGCCAGCAGCCGAGGGCCCCCAGCTTTCTTT.

This clone was observed a few times. The chain couples TRBV18 to TRBJ1-5; D not certain. Germline CDR1 is KGHSH and CDR2 is LQKENI. V was clipped by 4 bases and J by 4 bases, with 14 bases between them. The CDR3 extends over 15 amino acids. In DNA, the CDR3 is TGTGCCAGCTCACTTAAGACGGGAGGAAATCAGCCCCAGCATTTT. Its translation is CASSLKTGGNQPQHF.

The chain uses TRBV28 and TRBJ1-4; no reliable D call. Germline V gives CDR1 MDHEN, CDR2 SYDVKM. V lost 5 bases and J lost 4, with 11 bases in between. This CDR3 has 14 residues. This CDR3 reads CASSPLVLNEKLFF. The CDR3 DNA follows: TGTGCCAGCAGTCCCCTGGTCCTTAATGAAAAACTGTTTTTT.

The chain combines TRBV5-1 with TRBJ1-1; D gene uncertain. This CDR3 contains 13 residues. The V gene's germline CDR1 is SGHRS and CDR2 YFSETQ. V was cut by 5 bases and J by 0 bases, with 8 bases left in between. CDR3 residues: CASSYIMNTEAFF. The CDR3 nucleotides are TGCGCCAGCAGTTACATCATGAACACTGAAGCTTTCTTT.

The chain carries TRBV28 and TRBJ1-2; 8 nucleotides match TRBD1. The germline gives CDR1 MDHEN, CDR2 SYDVKM. V lost 2 bases, J lost 6 bases, and 14 bases stayed unmatched. This CDR3 spans 17 amino acids. CDR3 DNA: TGTGCCAGCAGTTTACGGACACCGGGACAGGCTGTTGATGGCTACACCTTC. Protein product: CASSLRTPGQAVDGYTF.

V gene TRBV5-1 combines with J gene TRBJ2-7, with TRBD2 matching 13 bases. Germline lookup yields CDR1 SGHRS and CDR2 YFSETQ. The junction had 5 bases not matched to a gene; V was cut back by 1 base and J by 7 bases. The CDR3 extends over 15 amino acids. The DNA of the CDR3 is TGCGCCAGCAGCTTGACGGGACTAGCGGGATTAGAGCAGTACTTC. Translated: CASSLTGLAGLEQYF.

V is TRBV7-2 and J is TRBJ2-7; D possibly uses TRBD1 or TRBD2 (5 bases each). Per germline, CDR1 SGHTA and CDR2 FQGNSA. Trimming pared 0 bases from V and 5 bases from J, leaving 11 bases between. The CDR3 consists of 14 residues. CDR3 sequence (DNA): TGTGCCAGCAGCTTAGCACCGGGGCGGGACGAGCAGTACTTC. Encoded protein: CASSLAPGRDEQYF.

The V and J genes are TRBV9 and TRBJ1-2, with a tentative D call TRBD1 (5 bases). Germline V CDR1 and CDR2: SGDLS, YYNGEE. CDR3 size: 14 residues. V gave up 4 bases and J gave up 6 bases, with 16 bases separating them. For the CDR3, the DNA is TGTGCCAGCAGCCCCGTGGCAGGGAAAGATGGCTACACCTTC. This gives the protein CASSPVAGKDGYTF.

This chain links TRBV9 with TRBJ2-2; D gene unclear. V lost 4 bases to trimming and J lost 0 bases, with 10 bases between them. This CDR3 contains 15 residues. Per germline, CDR1 SGDLS and CDR2 YYNGEE. The DNA of the CDR3 is TGTGCCAGCAGCCCCATCCGGGCGAACACCGGGGAGCTGTTTTTT. Its protein product is CASSPIRANTGELFF.

The CDR3 protein is CASSFHQGVGGTQYF. The CDR3 DNA is TGTGCCAGCAGTTTCCATCAGGGGGTGGGAGGTACGCAGTATTTT. The chain combines TRBV6-5 with TRBJ2-3; tentative D call: TRBD1 (7 bases). Trimming left V 4 bases short and J 8 bases short, with 19 bases between. The CDR3 is made up of 15 amino acids. Germline CDR1 MNHEY, CDR2 SVGAGI.